This passage covers 10 T cell receptor beta chains from one sample sequenced in a study of regulatory T cells in long-lasting Graves disease. Building the TCR beta libraries relied on iRepertoire HTBI primers, and CDR3 regions underwent Arm-PCR. Each CDR3 protein is one row after TCRdb ran MiXCR on the multiplex PCR reads. The sample gives roughly 500,000 distinct CDR3 sequences, around a fifth of which show up once; approximately 6.4% is in the top ten. Sample time point: persistent/refractory GD, antithyroid drugs over 5 years with positive TRAb. Preparation of the TCR library used RNA extracted from PBMCs. The sample here was peripheral blood mononuclear cells (PBMCs), taken when the disease was refractory, from a patient treated with antithyroid drugs. The receptors come from a female donor with Graves disease.

V usage is TRBV9 and J usage is TRBJ2-2, with D possibly TRBD1 on 6 matching bases. Germline V lookup: CDR1 SGDLS, CDR2 YYNGEE. Trimming cost V 0 bases and J 1 base, with 7 bases left between them. The CDR3 has 15 residues. CDR3 nucleotides: TGTGCCAGCAGCGTAGGACAGGTGAACACCGGGGAGCTGTTTTTT. Its translation is CASSVGQVNTGELFF.

Many counts were recorded for this clonotype. This CDR3 reads CASSMTGDGYTF. The CDR3, as DNA: TGTGCCAGCAGTATGACAGGGGATGGCTACACCTTC. The rearrangement links TRBV28 to TRBJ1-2, with 8 bases fitting TRBD1. After removal of 5 bases from V and 6 bases from J, the junction contained 2 bases not matched to a gene. The CDR3 is 12 amino acids. Germline-derived CDR1 and CDR2 are MDHEN and SYDVKM.

This clonotype was seen at least ten times. The chain recombines TRBV19 with TRBJ2-2; tentatively, D is TRBD1 (6 bases). Germline V gives CDR1 LNHDA, CDR2 SQIVND (reference sequence). Deletions cut 9 bases from V and 4 bases from J, with 15 bases between. The CDR3 totals 14 residues. The CDR3 bases are TGTGCCAGCAGCCGCCAGGGGACCACCGGGGAGCTGTTTTTT. Protein product: CASSRQGTTGELFF.

This clonotype was counted many times. The V call is TRBV20-1, the J call TRBJ1-2; D perhaps matches TRBD1 (5 bases). V lost 5 bases and J lost 0, with 13 bases in between. CDR3 length: 14 residues. Germline CDR1 reads DFQATT; CDR2 reads SNEGSKA (reference sequence). CDR3 bases: TGCAGTGCTGCCTCGACAGCTACTAACTATGGCTACACCTTC. Its translation: CSAASTATNYGYTF.

This clonotype was detected once. This chain connects TRBV15 to TRBJ1-2, with 9 bases matching TRBD1. Germline CDR1 and CDR2: LNHNV and YYDKDF (reference sequence). The V gene end was trimmed by 0 bases and the J gene end by 2 bases; junction bases not matched to a gene: 7. CDR3 length: 17 amino acids. The CDR3 coding sequence is TGTGCCACCAGCAGAGAGCCCCTCGGGACAGGGAACTATGGCTACACCTTC. It translates to CATSREPLGTGNYGYTF.

The chain has TRBV7-3 and TRBJ2-2; D ambiguous. Trimming stripped 5 bases from V and 2 bases from J, with 6 bases between. The CDR3 covers 13 residues. Germline V gives CDR1 SGHTA, CDR2 FQGTGA. This CDR3 reads CASSTDNTGELFF. The CDR3 region has the DNA TGTGCCAGCAGCACGGACAACACCGGGGAGCTGTTTTTT.

This clonotype was observed at least ten times. The chain employs TRBV28 and TRBJ1-1; D unclear. Germline V gene sequence: CDR1 MDHEN, CDR2 SYDVKM. The V gene lost 7 bases and the J gene lost 0 bases, with 12 bases spanning the gap. The CDR3 contains 14 residues. The CDR3 reads CASTSDGMNTEAFF. For the CDR3, the DNA is TGTGCCAGCACCTCGGACGGGATGAACACTGAAGCTTTCTTT.

This clonotype appeared many times. The chain employs TRBV6-1 and TRBJ1-2; D remains ambiguous. The V end was cut by 2 bases, the J end by 2 bases, with 12 bases between. The CDR3 loop spans 15 amino acids. Germline V lookup: CDR1 MNHNS, CDR2 SASEGT. In DNA, the CDR3 is TGTGCCAGCAGTGAATCTTTGACAAGAAACTATGGCTACACCTTC. It yields the protein CASSESLTRNYGYTF.

The rearrangement uses TRBV7-9 and TRBJ2-7; D remains ambiguous. Germline CDR1 SEHNR, CDR2 FQNEAQ (reference sequence). The CDR3 consists of 13 residues. Deletions cut 0 bases from V and 2 bases from J, with 5 bases between. The CDR3, as DNA: TGTGCCAGCAGCTTAGCTAACGCCTACGAGCAGTACTTC. Translation gives CASSLANAYEQYF.

This clonotype occurred a few times. The J gene is TRBJ1-2, the V gene TRBV9; D ambiguous. CDR3 size: 14 residues. V gave up 4 bases and J gave up 2 bases, with 12 bases separating them. Germline lookup yields CDR1 SGDLS and CDR2 YYNGEE. The CDR3 nucleotides are TGTGCCAGCAGCCCCTGGGCAACCAACTATGGCTACACCTTC. Translated, it gives CASSPWATNYGYTF. Together with reference TRBV9 and TRBJ1-2, the CDR3 gives the full variable domain: DSGVTQTPKHLITATGQRVTLRCSPRSGDLSVYWYQQSLDQGLQFLIQYYNGEERAKGNILERFSAQQFPDLHSELNLSSLELGDSALYFCASSPWATNYGYTFGSGTRLTVV.